The clone carrying this T cell receptor (beta chain) appeared many times. Its target is unknown. The sample is drawn from a study of identical twins. Template switching supplied a universal primer site; unique molecular identifiers were carried on the cDNA. Using its own MiXCR run on the 5' RACE reads, TCRdb lists one record per CDR3 protein. The data contain 570,000 or so distinct CDR3 sequences, 7.5% to 10% of them seen just once; the ten biggest clones take up 2.5% to 3.5%. V lost 0 bases, J lost 0 bases, and 1 base lay in between. Germline CDR1 and CDR2: LGHNA and YSLEER. The CDR3 contains 13 residues. Study observations and caveats: Researchers caution that invariant MAIT and iNKT cells could partly confound zero-insertion analyses.

The same sample was also studied in work on yellow fever vaccine responses in identical twins.

Material: PBMCs. This rearrangement joins TRBV4-3 to TRBJ2-3; D is unresolved. The sequence was obtained from a woman aged 18 to 35 in good health. The CDR3 nucleotides read TGCGCCAGCAGCCAAGAAAGCACAGATACGCAGTATTTT. Its translation: CASSQESTDTQYF.